A single sample is the source of the 4 T cell receptor beta chains below, sequenced in a study of control samples from healthy donors and cancer patients. Assay used: immunoSEQ multiplex PCR; TCRdb lists only in-frame clones, some missing. The table has some 20,000 clones, approximately 85% seen once. The sample consisted of PBMCs. The receptors shown here come from a man aged 60 to 69 with head and neck cancer.

The V and J genes are TRBV7-9 and TRBJ1-6, with a weak D call TRBD1 (5 bases). Trimming removed 1 base at V and 7 bases at J, with 11 bases between. The CDR3 has 15 amino acids. CDR1 SEHNR and CDR2 FQNEAQ come from the germline V gene (reference sequence). CDR3 protein: CASSLEGRANSPLHF. The CDR3 bases are TGTGCCAGCAGCTTAGAGGGCAGGGCGAATTCACCCCTCCACTTT.

The rearrangement links TRBV19 to TRBJ1-2; D call uncertain. This CDR3 region has 14 residues. The ends were cut back, 7 bases at V and 5 bases at J, with 17 bases in the middle. CDR1 LNHDA and CDR2 SQIVND come from the germline V gene (reference sequence). CDR3 nucleotides: TGTGCCAGTAATCGGTTAGAGCGAGGATATGGCTACACCTTC. Protein: CASNRLERGYGYTF.

The rearrangement joins TRBV18 to TRBJ1-2, with D uncertain. The germline V and J ends were trimmed by 2 bases and 4 bases, with 5 bases remaining between them. The CDR3 covers 12 residues. Germline loops: CDR1 KGHSH, CDR2 LQKENI. CDR3 nucleotide sequence: TGTGCCAGCTCACCAGGCAGCTATGGCTACACCTTC. Translation: CASSPGSYGYTF.

CDR3 sequence reads: CAISESASSGYSDEQFF. The CDR3 DNA sequence: TGTGCCATCAGTGAGTCGGCGTCTAGCGGCTACTCGGATGAGCAGTTCTTC. The chain is built from TRBV10-3 and TRBJ2-1; 7 nucleotides agree with TRBD2. J was trimmed by 8 bases and V by 0 bases; bases with no gene match: 13. CDR3 length: 17 residues. Per germline, CDR1 ENHRY and CDR2 SYGVKD.